Below are 11 T cell receptor beta chains sequenced from a single sample in a study of T cells after yellow fever vaccination. TCRdb re-called the 5' RACE reads with MiXCR, one entry per CDR3 protein. The top ten clones hold 14% of a sample with hundreds of thousands of distinct CDR3 sequences, around 21% of them seen once. The sequencing used PBMCs, collected 15 days after the yellow fever booster vaccination. The receptors originated from a man younger than 40 who received the YFV17D yellow fever vaccine.

CDR3 region: CASSNPTGTKNEQFF. CDR3 DNA: TGTGCCAGCAGTAATCCCACCGGGACTAAAAATGAGCAGTTCTTC. This chain joins TRBV12-3 or TRBV12-4 and TRBJ2-1, with 7 positions matching TRBD2. This CDR3 is 15 amino acids long. J lost 7 bases, V lost 5 bases, and 11 bases had no gene match.

This sequence joins TRBV6-1 and TRBJ2-1; tentatively, D is TRBD1 (6 bases). Germline V gives CDR1 MNHNS, CDR2 SASEGT. This CDR3 has 14 residues. The V end lost 4 bases, the J end lost 3 bases, and 10 bases lay between the germline ends. The CDR3 region is CASSAEGGYNEQFF. DNA of the CDR3: TGTGCCAGCAGTGCTGAAGGGGGCTACAATGAGCAGTTCTTC.

The genes are TRBV5-1 and TRBJ2-6; D gene unclear. From germline, CDR1 is SGHRS and CDR2 YFSETQ. This CDR3 spans 14 amino acids. V lost 7 bases, J lost 0 bases, and 8 bases lay in between. CDR3 amino acids: CASGQSSGANVLTF. CDR3 sequence (DNA): TGCGCCAGCGGCCAGAGCTCTGGGGCCAACGTCCTGACTTTC.

The V gene is TRBV4-3, the J gene TRBJ2-1; 9 positions agree with TRBD2. The CDR3 runs 16 residues. Unmatched junction bases numbered 6, after V lost 0 bases and J lost 6 bases. Germline values: CDR1 LGHNA, CDR2 YSLEER. The CDR3 here is CASSQDRLAAFNEQFF. In DNA, the CDR3 is TGCGCCAGCAGCCAAGATCGACTAGCGGCTTTCAATGAGCAGTTCTTC.

This clonotype was found a few times. The CDR3 DNA reads as TGTGCCAGCAGTTTACGCGGGAGGGTCTCCTACGAGCAGTACTTC. Translating it yields CASSLRGRVSYEQYF. The chain combines TRBV27 with TRBJ2-7; 9 bases are a match to TRBD2. The CDR3 is 15 amino acids. CDR1 is MNHEY, CDR2 SMNVEV, per germline (reference sequence). The J segment lost 0 bases and the V segment lost 2 bases, leaving 2 bases of the junction unmatched.

V usage is TRBV9 and J usage is TRBJ2-1; TRBD2 agrees at 11 bases. V dropped 3 bases and J dropped 6; count of bases not matched to a gene: 5. This CDR3 has 15 residues. Germline values: CDR1 SGDLS, CDR2 YYNGEE. CDR3 sequence: CASSAGTSGANEQFF. DNA of the CDR3: TGTGCCAGCAGCGCCGGGACTAGCGGAGCCAATGAGCAGTTCTTC. The full variable domain, completed using reference TRBV9 and TRBJ2-1, is DSGVTQTPKHLITATGQRVTLRCSPRSGDLSVYWYQQSLDQGLQFLIQYYNGEERAKGNILERFSAQQFPDLHSELNLSSLELGDSALYFCASSAGTSGANEQFFGPGTRLTVL.

The chain is built from TRBV10-3 and TRBJ2-3, with 7 bases fitting TRBD2. V lost 7 bases to trimming and J lost 10 bases; unmatched junction nucleotides: 11. The germline V gene encodes CDR1 ENHRY and CDR2 SYGVKD. CDR3 length: 13 amino acids. The CDR3 sequence: CAITPGRERPQYF. In DNA, the CDR3 is TGTGCCATCACGCCGGGGAGGGAGCGACCGCAGTATTTT.

The genes are TRBV21-1 and TRBJ2-1; TRBD2, the table's D call, lacks a check against the DNA. TRBV21-1 is shown as a pseudogene. This CDR3 spans 17 amino acids. The CDR3 protein is CASSSPGTSGAYNEQFF. The CDR3 DNA follows: TGTGCCAGCAGCAGCCCCGGGACTAGCGGGGCATACAATGAGCAGTTCTTC.

The rearrangement uses TRBV7-8 and TRBJ1-4; D perhaps matches TRBD1 (5 bases). The CDR3 consists of 15 residues. The V gene's germline CDR1 is SGHVS and CDR2 FQNEAQ. The ends were cut back, 2 bases at V and 6 bases at J, with 13 bases in the middle. The CDR3 DNA is TGTGCCAGCAGCTTATATACAGGTCAAGATGAAAAACTGTTTTTT. Amino acids: CASSLYTGQDEKLFF.

This sequence joins TRBV10-3 and TRBJ2-6; no clear D. CDR1 is ENHRY, CDR2 SYGVKD, per germline. The V gene lost 7 bases and the J gene lost 0 bases, with 7 bases spanning the gap. The CDR3 runs 14 residues. DNA for the CDR3: TGTGCCATCAAGGGCAGCTCTGGGGCCAACGTCCTGACTTTC. Translated: CAIKGSSGANVLTF.

This clonotype was counted only a few times. The chain combines TRBV11-2 with TRBJ2-1; 9 bases align to TRBD2. The germline V gene encodes CDR1 SGHAT and CDR2 FQNNGV. The CDR3 covers 14 residues. The V and J ends lost 3 bases and 6 bases, in that order; junction bases with no gene match: 3. The DNA of the CDR3 is TGTGCCAGCAGCTTGGGGACTAGCACCAATGAGCAGTTCTTC. Its protein is CASSLGTSTNEQFF.